These 29 T cell receptor beta chains were all obtained from the same sample, sequenced in a study of CD8+ T cells in alopecia areata. After isolation, RNA underwent reverse transcription to generate cDNA as the sequencing template. The data were produced by immunoSEQ multiplex PCR, yet TCRdb's version contains in-frame clones alone and is incomplete. In the table there are 120,000 or so clones, roughly two fifths of which are singletons. Sequencing input: CD4+ T cells sorted from blood. All receptors come from a human donor with alopecia areata.

The chain employs TRBV7-6 and TRBJ2-3; D remains unclear. This CDR3 comprises 14 residues. Germline V gene sequence: CDR1 SGHVS, CDR2 FNYEAQ. Trimming removed 4 bases at V and 3 bases at J, with 11 bases between. The CDR3 here is CASSSGPATDTQYF. In DNA form, the CDR3 reads TGTGCCAGCAGCTCGGGTCCGGCGACAGATACGCAGTATTTT.

This clone has just a few counts. V is TRBV7-9 and J is TRBJ1-1; the match to TRBD1 covers 7 bases. Germline V gene lookup returns CDR1 SEHNR and CDR2 FQNEAQ (reference sequence). The CDR3 consists of 15 residues. J gave up 1 base and V 5 bases, and 7 bases lay outside the gene matches. CDR3 region: CASSTQGQTNTEAFF. The CDR3 region has the DNA TGTGCCAGCAGCACTCAGGGACAGACGAACACTGAAGCTTTCTTT.

This chain connects TRBV29-1 to TRBJ2-7; 12 bases line up with TRBD1. J gave up 7 bases and V 3 bases, and 4 bases lay outside the gene matches. CDR1 is SQVTM, CDR2 ANQGSEA, per germline. This CDR3 is built from 13 residues. The CDR3 reads CSVEGDRGQEQYF. CDR3 DNA: TGCAGCGTTGAGGGGGACAGGGGGCAGGAGCAGTACTTC.

This clone has just a few counts. The CDR3 sequence: CASSPGQGFGYTF. The DNA for the CDR3 is TGTGCCAGCAGCCCGGGACAGGGGTTTGGCTACACCTTC. V and J are TRBV2 and TRBJ1-2, with 10 bases aligning to TRBD1. Trimming took 6 bases from V and 7 from J; bases not matched to a gene: 5. The CDR3 extends over 13 amino acids. The germline V gene has CDR1 SNHLY and CDR2 FYNNEI.

The V call is TRBV30, the J call TRBJ2-1; possible D gene TRBD2, 6 bases. Trimming took off 4 bases at V and 9 bases at J, with 22 bases between the two ends. This CDR3 has 15 residues. CDR1 is GTSNPN, CDR2 SVGIG, per germline (reference sequence). CDR3 region: CAWTPWTTMAGEQFF. CDR3 DNA: TGTGCCTGGACTCCGTGGACTACGATGGCCGGTGAGCAGTTCTTC. Full variable domain (remainder filled in from reference TRBV30 and TRBJ2-1): SQTIHQWPATLVQPVGSPLSLECTVEGTSNPNLYWYRQAAGRGLQLLFYSVGIGQISSEVPQNLSASRPQDRQFILSSKKLLLSDSGFYLCAWTPWTTMAGEQFFGPGTRLTVL.

This clone was seen more than once but under ten times. The same CDR3 also results from other DNA sequences found in this sample. The chain joins TRBV18 to TRBJ2-3; D call uncertain. Germline loops: CDR1 KGHSH, CDR2 LQKENI. This CDR3 has 12 amino acids. Trimming removed 2 bases from V and 0 bases from J, with 0 bases in between. DNA for the CDR3: TGTGCCAGCTCACCAAGCACAGATACGCAGTATTTT. Its translation: CASSPSTDTQYF.

V is TRBV25-1 and J is TRBJ2-3; no clear D. This CDR3 has 14 amino acids. In germline, CDR1 is MGHDK, CDR2 SYGVNS. Trimming stripped 5 bases from V and 2 bases from J, with 11 bases between. The CDR3 sequence: CASSPRLSTDTQYF. CDR3 DNA sequence: TGTGCCAGCAGTCCCCGTCTATCCACAGATACGCAGTATTTT.

V gene TRBV28 combines with J gene TRBJ1-5; TRBD1 matches at 11 bases. V lost 8 bases, J lost 1 base, and 1 base stayed unmatched. This CDR3 is built from 14 residues. The V gene's germline CDR1 is MDHEN and CDR2 SYDVKM. The CDR3 loop is CASGTGGSNQPQHF. The CDR3 DNA sequence: TGTGCCAGCGGGACAGGGGGGAGCAATCAGCCCCAGCATTTT. Based on the CDR3 plus reference TRBV28 and TRBJ1-5, the full variable domain is DVKVTQSSRYLVKRTGEKVFLECVQDMDHENMFWYRQDPGLGLRLIYFSYDVKMKEKGDIPEGYSVSREKKERFSLILESASTNQTSMYLCASGTGGSNQPQHFGDGTRLSIL.

The sample holds a few counts of this clone. This sequence joins TRBV19 and TRBJ2-4; 10 nucleotides align to TRBD1. The V and J ends lost 6 bases and 9 bases, in that order; junction bases with no gene match: 8. CDR1 is LNHDA and CDR2 is SQIVND in the germline V gene (reference sequence). The CDR3 length is 14 residues. The CDR3 DNA reads TGTGCCAGTAGGACGACAGGGGGCACCCCCATTCAGTACTTC. It codes for CASRTTGGTPIQYF.

Only a few counts were recorded for this clone. V gene TRBV30 combines with J gene TRBJ2-1; tentatively, D is TRBD2 (6 bases). Germline loops: CDR1 GTSNPN, CDR2 SVGIG (reference sequence). The ends were cut back, 3 bases at V and 2 bases at J, with 14 bases in the middle. The CDR3 runs to 15 residues. CDR3 nucleotide sequence: TGTGCCTGGAGACTGACTAGGACAACCTACAATGAGCAGTTCTTC. The encoded protein is CAWRLTRTTYNEQFF.

The chain recombines TRBV2 with TRBJ2-7, with D possibly being TRBD1 or TRBD2 (5 bases each). The CDR3 is 13 amino acids. Trimming stripped 6 bases from V and 2 bases from J, with 11 bases between. Germline V gene data show CDR1 as SNHLY and CDR2 as FYNNEI. CDR3 residues: CASRGDGAYEQYF. The CDR3 DNA reads as TGTGCCAGCAGGGGGGACGGAGCCTACGAGCAGTACTTC.

This clone has a handful of counts. This chain joins TRBV28 and TRBJ2-5; TRBD2 matches at 9 bases. V was clipped by 5 bases and J by 5 bases; unmatched bases: 6. Looked up from germline, CDR1 is MDHEN and CDR2 is SYDVKM. The CDR3 contains 14 residues. This chain's CDR3 is CASSNSGSEETQYF. Written as DNA, the CDR3 is TGTGCCAGCAGTAATAGCGGGAGCGAGGAGACCCAGTACTTC. Combining the CDR3 with reference TRBV28 and TRBJ2-5 gives the whole variable domain DVKVTQSSRYLVKRTGEKVFLECVQDMDHENMFWYRQDPGLGLRLIYFSYDVKMKEKGDIPEGYSVSREKKERFSLILESASTNQTSMYLCASSNSGSEETQYFGPGTRLLVL.

This chain links TRBV2 with TRBJ2-1; D is ambiguous. V was pared by 2 bases and J by 0 bases, with 5 bases between. Germline V lookup: CDR1 SNHLY, CDR2 FYNNEI. CDR3 size: 14 residues. The CDR3: CASSERLSYNEQFF. For the CDR3, the DNA is TGTGCCAGCAGTGAACGCCTCTCCTACAATGAGCAGTTCTTC. Full variable domain (remainder filled in from reference TRBV2 and TRBJ2-1): EPEVTQTPSHQVTQMGQEVILRCVPISNHLYFYWYRQILGQKVEFLVSFYNNEISEKSEIFDDQFSVERPDGSNFTLKIRSTKLEDSAMYFCASSERLSYNEQFFGPGTRLTVL.

This clone came up a few times. This chain links TRBV18 with TRBJ2-7; possible D gene TRBD2, 5 bases. V was shortened by 2 bases and J by 3 bases, with 11 bases between the two germline ends. This CDR3 is 14 amino acids long. Germline values: CDR1 KGHSH, CDR2 LQKENI. Written as DNA, the CDR3 is TGTGCCAGCTCACCAGGGTCCGAGGGCTACGAGCAGTACTTC. It yields the protein CASSPGSEGYEQYF.

This clone was counted only a few times. The rearrangement uses TRBV28 and TRBJ2-1; unclear D gene. V lost 6 bases and J lost 2, with 14 bases in between. Germline V CDR1 and CDR2: MDHEN, SYDVKM. This CDR3 region has 15 residues. The CDR3 reads CASSSPGSPYNEQFF. The CDR3 coding sequence is TGTGCCAGCAGCTCACCGGGCTCGCCCTACAATGAGCAGTTCTTC.

The table lists this clone with a few counts. V gene TRBV9 combines with J gene TRBJ1-2; unclear D gene. This CDR3 has 13 residues. Between the trimmed V and J ends, which lost 0 bases and 0 bases, there was a span of 3 bases. Germline lookup yields CDR1 SGDLS and CDR2 YYNGEE. The CDR3 region has the DNA TGTGCCAGCAGCGTAGACCCTAACTATGGCTACACCTTC. Amino acids: CASSVDPNYGYTF. Based on the CDR3 plus reference TRBV9 and TRBJ1-2, the full variable domain is DSGVTQTPKHLITATGQRVTLRCSPRSGDLSVYWYQQSLDQGLQFLIQYYNGEERAKGNILERFSAQQFPDLHSELNLSSLELGDSALYFCASSVDPNYGYTFGSGTRLTVV.

This clone qualifies as large. This chain joins TRBV18 and TRBJ2-7, with TRBD2 as a possible D gene (6 bases). The germline V gene has CDR1 KGHSH and CDR2 LQKENI. CDR3 length: 12 amino acids. Trimming stripped 5 bases from V and 3 bases from J, with 8 bases between. CDR3 nucleotides: TGTGCCAGCTCATGGGGGGACTACGAGCAGTACTTC. Residues: CASSWGDYEQYF. Complete variable domain (other parts from reference TRBV18 and TRBJ2-7): NAGVMQNPRHLVRRRGQEARLRCSPMKGHSHVYWYRQLPEEGLKFMVYLQKENIIDESGMPKERFSAEFPKEGPSILRIQQVVRGDSAAYFCASSWGDYEQYFGPGTRLTVT.

This clone was observed a few times. The chain joins TRBV29-1 to TRBJ1-1; D is perhaps TRBD1 (5 bases). In germline, CDR1 is SQVTM, CDR2 ANQGSEA. There are 12 residues in the CDR3. V was shortened by 6 bases and J by 3 bases, with 11 bases between the two germline ends. CDR3 region: CSVGAGHTEAFF. For the CDR3, the DNA is TGCAGCGTCGGTGCGGGGCACACTGAAGCTTTCTTT.

The chain links TRBV2 to TRBJ2-3, with TRBD1 matching 7 bases. Germline CDR1 SNHLY, CDR2 FYNNEI. J was trimmed by 7 bases and V by 5 bases; bases with no gene match: 15. There are 16 residues in the CDR3. This CDR3 reads CASSYLWAGGTHTQYF. The CDR3 DNA sequence: TGTGCCAGCAGTTACCTTTGGGCAGGGGGAACTCATACGCAGTATTTT.

The chain has TRBV7-6 and TRBJ2-7, with a weak D call TRBD2 (5 bases). The CDR3 contains 14 residues. The germline V gene encodes CDR1 SGHVS and CDR2 FNYEAQ. V gave up 1 base and J gave up 4 bases, with 11 bases separating them. The CDR3 sequence: CASSLGLAGYEQYF. In nucleotides, the CDR3 is TGTGCCAGCAGCTTAGGTCTAGCCGGGTACGAGCAGTACTTC.

Only a few counts were recorded for this clone. The chain has TRBV7-3 and TRBJ2-1, with D possibly matching TRBD2 (5 bases). V was pared by 6 bases and J by 8 bases, with 14 bases between. Looked up from germline, CDR1 is SGHTA and CDR2 is FQGTGA. This CDR3 region has 13 residues. Written as DNA, the CDR3 is TGTGCCAGCAGGGAGGCCGATAGGGATGAGCAGTTCTTC. Translation gives CASREADRDEQFF.

The rearrangement joins TRBV18 to TRBJ2-3; 7 bases match TRBD1. The V gene end was trimmed by 4 bases and the J gene end by 3 bases; junction bases not matched to a gene: 10. The CDR3 totals 16 residues. The V gene's germline CDR1 is KGHSH and CDR2 LQKENI. CDR3 in amino acids: CASSRAGTDLTDTQYF. The CDR3, as DNA: TGTGCCAGCTCACGAGCCGGGACAGACCTTACAGATACGCAGTATTTT. Full variable domain (missing parts from reference TRBV18 and TRBJ2-3): NAGVMQNPRHLVRRRGQEARLRCSPMKGHSHVYWYRQLPEEGLKFMVYLQKENIIDESGMPKERFSAEFPKEGPSILRIQQVVRGDSAAYFCASSRAGTDLTDTQYFGPGTRLTVL.

The sample holds a few counts of this clone. V is TRBV29-1 and J is TRBJ2-5; 7 bases map to TRBD1. CDR1 and CDR2 from the germline V gene are SQVTM and ANQGSEA. Trimming cost V 7 bases and J 5 bases; bases outside gene matches: 10. The CDR3 is 13 residues long. The CDR3 loop is CSAQRGPRETQYF. Here the CDR3 DNA reads TGCAGCGCCCAAAGGGGGCCGCGGGAGACCCAGTACTTC.

The rearrangement links TRBV29-1 to TRBJ2-2, with 13 positions matching TRBD2. Germline CDR1 is SQVTM and CDR2 is ANQGSEA. V was pared by 7 bases and J by 8 bases, with 13 bases of the junction left unmatched. The CDR3 has 16 amino acids. As DNA, the CDR3 is TGCAGCGCCAGACTAGCGGGGGGCCCTTTAACTGGGGAGCTGTTTTTT. Amino acids: CSARLAGGPLTGELFF.

The V gene is TRBV28, the J gene TRBJ2-7; 11 bases agree with TRBD1. CDR3 length: 15 residues. Germline-derived CDR1 and CDR2 are MDHEN and SYDVKM. After removal of 1 base from V and 5 bases from J, the junction contained 4 bases not matched to a gene. The CDR3 nucleotides read TGTGCCAGCAGTTTATCAGGGACAGGGGGACACGAGCAGTACTTC. Translated, it gives CASSLSGTGGHEQYF.

The chain links TRBV6-1 to TRBJ2-4, with 7 bases fitting TRBD1. Germline trimming cut 2 bases from V and 7 bases from J; bases unmatched to any gene: 5. The V gene's germline CDR1 is MNHNS and CDR2 SASEGT. The CDR3 extends over 14 amino acids. CDR3 DNA sequence: TGTGCCAGCAGTGAACAGGGGGTTCGGAACATTCAGTACTTC. Protein: CASSEQGVRNIQYF.

This clone was detected a few times. The chain has TRBV29-1 and TRBJ1-1; 8 bases match TRBD1. V gave up 2 bases and J gave up 11 bases; unmatched junction bases: 4. Germline V gene data show CDR1 as SQVTM and CDR2 as ANQGSEA. This CDR3 has 11 amino acids. Written as DNA, the CDR3 is TGCAGCGTTGAACAGGGGGCGGCGGCTTTCTTT. As protein: CSVEQGAAAFF.

This clone occurred a few times. The rearrangement uses TRBV10-3 and TRBJ1-1; 9 positions agree with TRBD1. CDR3 length: 13 amino acids. Germline V gene data show CDR1 as ENHRY and CDR2 as SYGVKD. Trimming removed 7 bases from V and 5 bases from J; junction bases left unmatched: 5. Here the CDR3 reads CAIKGTGRTEAFF. The CDR3 DNA reads TGTGCCATCAAAGGGACAGGGCGTACTGAAGCTTTCTTT.

The chain couples TRBV9 to TRBJ2-3; a weak D match, TRBD2 (6 bases). The CDR3 loop spans 15 amino acids. The V end lost 3 bases, the J end lost 4 bases, and 15 bases lay between the germline ends. Germline lookup yields CDR1 SGDLS and CDR2 YYNGEE. The CDR3 DNA sequence: TGTGCCAGCAGCGAAACGGCTGGAGGGCCAGATACGCAGTATTTT. As protein: CASSETAGGPDTQYF.